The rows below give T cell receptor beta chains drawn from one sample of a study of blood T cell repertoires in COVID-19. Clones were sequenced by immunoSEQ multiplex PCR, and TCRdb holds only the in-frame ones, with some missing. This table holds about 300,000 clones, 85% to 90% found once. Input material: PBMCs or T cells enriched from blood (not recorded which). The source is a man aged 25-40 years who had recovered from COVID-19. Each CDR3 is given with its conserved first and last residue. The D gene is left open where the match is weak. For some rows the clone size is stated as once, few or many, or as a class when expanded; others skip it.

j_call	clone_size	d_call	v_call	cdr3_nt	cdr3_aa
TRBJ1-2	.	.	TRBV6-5	TGTGCCAGCAGCCAACTTTACAGGGCCTTCTACTTC	CASSQLYRAFYF
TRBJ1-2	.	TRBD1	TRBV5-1	TGCGCCAGCAGCTTGACCGTCCGGCAGGGGGCGGACTATGGCTACACCTTC	CASSLTVRQGADYGYTF
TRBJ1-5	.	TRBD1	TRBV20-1	TGCAGTGCTGCAGGGGGACAGCCCCAGCATTTT	CSAAGGQPQHF
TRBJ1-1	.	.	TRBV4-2	TGTGCCAGCACCCAGGGCAGGGTCACTGAAGCTTTCTTT	CASTQGRVTEAFF
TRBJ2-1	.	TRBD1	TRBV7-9	TGTGCCAGCAGACAGACCGGGACAGGGCCCTTCTTCCTTTACAATGAGCAGTTCTTC	CASRQTGTGPFFLYNEQFF
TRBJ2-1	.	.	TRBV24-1	TGTGCCACCAGTGATTTGCAACGCGGGGCCCCCAATGAGCAGTTCTTC	CATSDLQRGAPNEQFF
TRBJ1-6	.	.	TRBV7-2	TGTGCCAGCAGCTCTTTCGGGGGTAGAAGTTCACCCCTCCACTTT	CASSSFGGRSSPLHF
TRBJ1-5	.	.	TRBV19	TGTGCCAGTAGTACCGGGAAGAGGAGCAATCAGCCCCAGCATTTT	CASSTGKRSNQPQHF
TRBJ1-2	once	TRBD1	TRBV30	TGTGCCTGGAGTCGGGACAGGGGAGCCTATGGCTACACCTTC	CAWSRDRGAYGYTF
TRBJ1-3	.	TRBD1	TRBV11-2	TGTGCCAGCAGCTCCACAGGGGCCGGAAACACCATATATTTT	CASSSTGAGNTIYF
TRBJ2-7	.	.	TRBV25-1	TGTGCCAGCAGCCGGAACGGCGGCTCCTACGAGCAGTACTTC	CASSRNGGSYEQYF
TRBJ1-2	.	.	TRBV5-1	TGCGCCAGCAGCCCCACGCTAAACTATGGCTACACCTTC	CASSPTLNYGYTF
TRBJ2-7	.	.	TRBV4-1	TGCGCCAGCAGCCAAGAGACACGGCCCTACGAGCAGTACTTC	CASSQETRPYEQYF
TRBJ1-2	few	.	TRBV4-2	TGTGCCAGCAGCCGCGAGCGCGGGGGGGACTATGGCTACACCTTC	CASSRERGGDYGYTF
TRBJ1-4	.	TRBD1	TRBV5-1	TGCGCCAGCAGCTTGGGTCCAGGGGGTAGTAAAAAACTGTTTTTT	CASSLGPGGSKKLFF
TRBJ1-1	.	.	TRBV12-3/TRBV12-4	TGTGCCAGCAGTTCCCGGACAGACACTGAAGCTTTCTTT	CASSSRTDTEAFF
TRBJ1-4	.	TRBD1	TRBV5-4	TGTGCCAGCAGCCCCGTCCCGGGACAGGGGGAAAAACTGTTTTTT	CASSPVPGQGEKLFF
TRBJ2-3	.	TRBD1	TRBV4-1	TGCGCCAGCAGCCAAACAGGGGTTAGCACAGATACGCAGTATTTT	CASSQTGVSTDTQYF
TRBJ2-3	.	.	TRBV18	TGTGCCAGCCACCGTGTAACAGGCACAGATACGCAGTATTTT	CASHRVTGTDTQYF
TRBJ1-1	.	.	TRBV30	TGTGCCTGGAGGGAAGACAAGGCTGAAGCTTTCTTT	CAWREDKAEAFF
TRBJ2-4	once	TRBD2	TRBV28	TGTGCCAGCAGTTCCACTAGCGGGGGGCCACCAAACATTCAGTACTTC	CASSSTSGGPPNIQYF
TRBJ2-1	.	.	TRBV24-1	TGTGCCACCAGTGATTTCATAAGCGACGCATACAATGAGCAGTTCTTC	CATSDFISDAYNEQFF
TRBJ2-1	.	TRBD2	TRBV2	TGTGCCAGCAGGCCCCCTAGCGGGAGTCGGTTCTTC	CASRPPSGSRFF
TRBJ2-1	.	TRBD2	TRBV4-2	TGTGCCAGCAGCCAAGATCGGCGGGGGGGAGCGGGAGGGCCCAATGAGCAGTTCTTC	CASSQDRRGGAGGPNEQFF
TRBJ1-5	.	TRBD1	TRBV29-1	TGCAGCGTAAACACAGGGGGCAATCAGCCCCAGCATTTT	CSVNTGGNQPQHF
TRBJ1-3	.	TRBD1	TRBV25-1	TGTGCCAGCAGTCAATATTCCGGGACAGGAGGCTCTGGAAACACCATATATTTT	CASSQYSGTGGSGNTIYF
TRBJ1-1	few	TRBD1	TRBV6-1	TGTGCCAGCAGTGATTCGGGACAGCTGAACACTGAAGCTTTCTTT	CASSDSGQLNTEAFF
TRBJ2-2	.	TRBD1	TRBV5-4	TGTGCCAGCAGCTGGGACACCGGGACAGCGCGCGGCGGGGAGCTGTTTTTT	CASSWDTGTARGGELFF
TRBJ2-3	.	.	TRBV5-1	TGCGCCAGCAGCCCCGGCACAGGAGGGGATACGCAGTATTTT	CASSPGTGGDTQYF
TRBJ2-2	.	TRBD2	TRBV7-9	TGTGCCAGCAGCTCCTGGACTAGCGGACCTACCGGGGAGCTGTTTTTT	CASSSWTSGPTGELFF
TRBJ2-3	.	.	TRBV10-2	TGCGCCAGCAGTGAGGTTGGGGGGAGCACAGATACGCAGTATTTT	CASSEVGGSTDTQYF
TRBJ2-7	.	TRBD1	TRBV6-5	TGTGCCAGCAGTTTGGATTACAGGGGGCTTAACGAGCAGTACTTC	CASSLDYRGLNEQYF
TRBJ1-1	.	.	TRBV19	TGTGCCAGTACCTCGGTGGTTTGGGGGGGATTGAACACTGAAGCTTTCTTT	CASTSVVWGGLNTEAFF
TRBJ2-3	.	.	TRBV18	TGTGCCAGCTCACCCGAGGGTCGTCGGAACGTCGATACGCAGTATTTT	CASSPEGRRNVDTQYF
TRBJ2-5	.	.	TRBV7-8	TGTGCCAGCAGCTTATGGCGGGACCAAGAGACCCAGTACTTC	CASSLWRDQETQYF
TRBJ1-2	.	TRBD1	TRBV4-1	TGCGCCAGCAGCCTCTGGGGGCGGGACAGTCTTCTGGGCTACACCTTC	CASSLWGRDSLLGYTF
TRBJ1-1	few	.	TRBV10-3	TGTGCCATCAGTGGGGGGGAACGGTTGGAAGCTTTCTTT	CAISGGERLEAFF
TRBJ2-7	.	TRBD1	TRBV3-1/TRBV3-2	TGTGCCAGCAGCCATCGCGGACAGGGCTCCTACGAGCAGTACTTC	CASSHRGQGSYEQYF
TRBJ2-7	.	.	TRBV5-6	TGTGCCAGCAGCTTTCAAACCTACGAGCAGTACTTC	CASSFQTYEQYF
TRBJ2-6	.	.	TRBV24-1	TGTGCCACCAGTGATCCCAGGGCCCCGAACTCTGGGGCCAACGTCCTGACTTTC	CATSDPRAPNSGANVLTF
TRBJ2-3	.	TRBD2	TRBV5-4	TGTGCCAGCAGGGATATGACTAGCGTCCGGGATACGCAGTATTTT	CASRDMTSVRDTQYF
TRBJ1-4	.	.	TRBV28	TGTGCCAGCAGTTTACGTCGGGGGGCAGGGTTTGGAGATAATGAAAAACTGTTTTTT	CASSLRRGAGFGDNEKLFF
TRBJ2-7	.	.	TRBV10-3	TGTGCCATCAGTGACGCCACCCTACCGGGATACGAGCAGTACTTC	CAISDATLPGYEQYF
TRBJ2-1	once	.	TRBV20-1	TGCAGTGCTAGAAGCCGTGAGCAGTTCTTC	CSARSREQFF
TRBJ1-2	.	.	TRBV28	TGTGCCAGTCGACCGGGGGGGTCAATAGGTGGCTACACCTTC	CASRPGGSIGGYTF
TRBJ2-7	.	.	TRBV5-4	TGTGCCAGCAGCTCTGAGGGATACGAGCAGTACTTC	CASSSEGYEQYF
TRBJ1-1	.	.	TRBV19	TGTGCCAGTAGCCCAATGTCCGGACACCCGAACACTGAAGCTTTCTTT	CASSPMSGHPNTEAFF
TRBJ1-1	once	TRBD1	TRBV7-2	TGTGCCAGCAGCCCTTTAGGACAGGGAAACACTGAAGCTTTCTTT	CASSPLGQGNTEAFF
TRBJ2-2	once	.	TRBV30	TGTGCCAGGTCGGGGATGGCGAACACCGGGGAGCTGTTTTTT	CARSGMANTGELFF
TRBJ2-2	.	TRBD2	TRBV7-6	TGTGCCAGCAGCTTAGAGATAGCGGGAACCCGAGGCGGAACCGGGGAGCTGTTTTTT	CASSLEIAGTRGGTGELFF
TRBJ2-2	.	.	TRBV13	TGTGCCAGCACCCTTGGGGCGGTCGGGGAGCTGTTTTTT	CASTLGAVGELFF
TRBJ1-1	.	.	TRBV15	TGTGCCACCAGCAGAGGGGTTGGGACATTGAACACTGAAGCTTTCTTT	CATSRGVGTLNTEAFF
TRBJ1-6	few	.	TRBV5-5	TGTGCCAGCAGTCGGGTTACGGGAGGGGGTTCACCCCTCCACTTT	CASSRVTGGGSPLHF
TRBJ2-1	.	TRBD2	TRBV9	TGTGCCAGCAGCGTAGGAGGGACTAGCGGGGTGGGGGTTATAAATGAGCAGTTCTTC	CASSVGGTSGVGVINEQFF
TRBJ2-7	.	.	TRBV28	TGTGCCAGCAGTGATGAGGGGGGGGTTTTCTACGAGCAGTACTTC	CASSDEGGVFYEQYF